The sequence of this T cell receptor (beta chain) was determined in a study of CD8+ T cells in alopecia areata. Investigators isolated RNA and reverse transcribed it into cDNA to act as the sequencing template. TCRdb keeps only in-frame clones here, not all; method: immunoSEQ multiplex PCR. The repertoire includes 180,000 or so clones, about 54% of them detected once, and approximately 16% sits in the top ten. Treatment here: oral pan-JAK inhibitor, 5-10 mg twice daily. Whole-study findings and limits: With patients, TCR sharing proved less clear than in mice, a difference possibly related to HLA. Higher clonality and more expanded CD8+ clones appeared in lesional than normal scalp. Many expanded lesional clones remained in scalp and blood on tofacitinib.

The CDR3 loop spans 13 amino acids. Per the germline V gene, CDR1 is SGHNT and CDR2 is YYREEE (reference sequence). The trim removed 6 bases at V and 5 bases at J, leaving 7 bases unmatched. Turning to this clone: What it binds is unknown.

This sample comprised CD4+ T cells sorted from blood, obtained around week 55, from a patient treated with tofacitinib. The chain recombines TRBV5-4 with TRBJ2-5; 7 nucleotides agree with TRBD1. This clonotype was sampled from a human donor with alopecia areata. CDR3 sequence reads: CASTTGSEETQYF. CDR3 nucleotide sequence: TGTGCCAGCACGACAGGGAGTGAGGAGACCCAGTACTTC.